This entry features one TCR beta chain sequence. The CDR3 totals 11 residues. V was cut by 2 bases and J by 13 bases, with 9 bases left in between. Germline CDR1 and CDR2: MNHEY and SVGAGI. The source of the blood RNA was unsorted whole blood, and germline DNA was extracted as well. The sample belongs to a study of tumor-infiltrating lymphocytes in primary liver carcinoma. Using a constant-region primer together with ProtoScript II reverse transcriptase, TCR beta cDNA was made from around 500 ng of total RNA. Slightly modified ARM-PCR, run as three nested multiplex PCR rounds, produced the TCR beta libraries. A C-beta reverse primer was combined with TRBV1-TRBV30 forward primers in the first two PCR rounds, and each round had ten to eleven cycles. TCRdb reprocessed the multiplex PCR reads with MiXCR, giving one entry per CDR3 protein. This sample has a few hundred thousand distinct CDR3 sequences, with 50% to 75% found just once.

Sequences were obtained from peripheral blood. The receptor was derived from a woman younger than 45 with primary liver carcinoma and hepatitis B virus infection. The V and J genes are TRBV6-5 and TRBJ2-1, with unresolved D. Written as DNA, the CDR3 is TGTGCCAGCAGTTACAAGGTGCAACAGTTCTTC. Translation: CASSYKVQQFF.